Following are 26 T cell receptor beta chains from one sample sequenced in a study of T cell clones after liver transplantation. The data were produced by immunoSEQ multiplex PCR, yet TCRdb's version contains in-frame clones alone and is incomplete. The sample contains roughly 70,000 clones, about nine tenths of which appear only once. This sample comprised CD4+ T cells from blood, obtained before liver transplant. All receptors come from a human donor who received a liver transplant.

The chain is built from TRBV7-2 and TRBJ2-3; 7 bases align to TRBD2. The CDR3 loop spans 15 amino acids. The ends lost 2 bases at V and 3 bases at J; junction bases unmatched: 5. Germline loops: CDR1 SGHTA, CDR2 FQGNSA. CDR3 bases: TGTGCCAGCAGCTTACTAGCGGCCCGGACAGATACGCAGTATTTT. Encoded protein: CASSLLAARTDTQYF.

This chain joins TRBV7-3 and TRBJ2-2, with D unclear. The germline V gene has CDR1 SGHTA and CDR2 FQGTGA. The ends were cut back, 1 base at V and 2 bases at J, with 8 bases in the middle. The CDR3 runs 15 residues. In DNA form, the CDR3 reads TGTGCCAGCAGCTTAAGCCGGGTAAACACCGGGGAGCTGTTTTTT. Encoded protein: CASSLSRVNTGELFF.

This rearrangement joins TRBV19 to TRBJ1-1, with D maybe TRBD1 (6 bases). V lost 6 bases, J lost 10 bases, and 15 bases lay in between. The germline V gene has CDR1 LNHDA and CDR2 SQIVND (reference sequence). This CDR3 spans 12 amino acids. The CDR3 nucleotides read TGTGCCAGTAGAGAGGGGGGCCGGCGAGCTTTCTTT. Its protein is CASREGGRRAFF.

The rearrangement links TRBV28 to TRBJ2-3, with a weak D call TRBD1 (6 bases). Trimming took 6 bases from V and 7 from J, leaving 14 bases between them. The CDR3 has 13 amino acids. The V gene's germline CDR1 is MDHEN and CDR2 SYDVKM. The CDR3 loop reads CASSNYRVHTQYF. The CDR3 DNA follows: TGTGCCAGCAGCAACTACAGGGTTCATACGCAGTATTTT.

V usage is TRBV28 and J usage is TRBJ1-2, with TRBD1 as a possible D gene (5 bases). Looked up from germline, CDR1 is MDHEN and CDR2 is SYDVKM. Trimming took 3 bases from V and 8 from J, leaving 19 bases between them. The CDR3 loop spans 15 amino acids. The CDR3 region has the DNA TGTGCCAGCAGTTTGGCCCCGGGGCACTCAGGAGGCTACACCTTC. Protein product: CASSLAPGHSGGYTF.

The gene calls are TRBV28 and TRBJ2-7; tentatively, D is TRBD1 or TRBD2 (5 bases each). There are 13 residues in the CDR3. Germline CDR1 is MDHEN and CDR2 is SYDVKM. Between the trimmed V and J ends, which lost 7 bases and 0 bases, there was a span of 10 bases. CDR3 in amino acids: CASNPGSSYEQYF. The DNA for the CDR3 is TGTGCCAGCAACCCAGGGAGCTCCTACGAGCAGTACTTC.

The V and J genes are TRBV18 and TRBJ2-2, with D possibly TRBD1 on 6 matching bases. V lost 3 bases to trimming and J lost 4 bases, with 12 bases between them. CDR1 is KGHSH, CDR2 LQKENI, per germline. This CDR3 contains 15 residues. CDR3 sequence: CASSPDLDSTGELFF. The CDR3 nucleotides read TGTGCCAGCTCACCCGATCTGGACAGCACCGGGGAGCTGTTTTTT.

This CDR3 reads CASSLGFDKSLRDEQYF. CDR3 in DNA: TGTGCCAGCAGCTTAGGATTTGACAAATCCCTACGGGACGAGCAGTACTTC. The chain carries TRBV11-3 and TRBJ2-7; D call uncertain. V lost 1 base and J 5 bases, leaving 21 bases between the germline ends. The CDR3 extends over 17 amino acids. Per the germline V gene, CDR1 is SGHNT and CDR2 is YENEEA.

The chain links TRBV28 to TRBJ2-1; D might be TRBD1 or TRBD2, each matching 5 bases. This CDR3 spans 16 amino acids. Germline values: CDR1 MDHEN, CDR2 SYDVKM. V lost 3 bases and J 10 bases, leaving 22 bases between the germline ends. CDR3 nucleotide sequence: TGTGCCAGCAGTTTGGCAGGGAATAGCGCCCTGGGCGAGCAGTTCTTC. Its protein product is CASSLAGNSALGEQFF.

The chain recombines TRBV9 with TRBJ2-7, with 14 bases fitting TRBD2. This CDR3 has 16 amino acids. V was clipped by 0 bases and J by 5 bases; unmatched bases: 4. Per germline, CDR1 SGDLS and CDR2 YYNGEE. In DNA form, the CDR3 reads TGTGCCAGCAGCGTAGGACTAGCGGGAGGGTGGGACGAGCAGTACTTC. Translation gives CASSVGLAGGWDEQYF.

The gene calls are TRBV7-2 and TRBJ2-1; 10 positions agree with TRBD2. Germline V CDR1 and CDR2: SGHTA, FQGNSA. The CDR3 totals 14 residues. V lost 6 bases to trimming and J lost 9 bases; unmatched junction nucleotides: 8. CDR3 nucleotide sequence: TGTGCCAGCAGACCAACTAGCGGGAAGGGTGAGCAGTTCTTC. Translating gives CASRPTSGKGEQFF.

The genes are TRBV27 and TRBJ2-5; TRBD1 might be the D (5 bases). Looked up from germline, CDR1 is MNHEY and CDR2 is SMNVEV (reference sequence). This CDR3 is built from 14 residues. The V end lost 4 bases, the J end lost 4 bases, and 13 bases lay between the germline ends. In nucleotides, the CDR3 is TGTGCCAGCAGTTCTGCAGGGTTGGCAGAGACCCAGTACTTC. As protein: CASSSAGLAETQYF.

This chain uses TRBV2 with TRBJ1-2; 9 bases are a match to TRBD1. V lost 10 bases, J lost 6 bases, and 12 bases stayed unmatched. There are 14 residues in the CDR3. CDR1 is SNHLY, CDR2 FYNNEI, per germline. CDR3 nucleotides: TGTGCCACCGAAGGACAGGGGAAGGGAGATGGCTACACCTTC. This sequence encodes CATEGQGKGDGYTF.

The gene calls are TRBV7-9 and TRBJ2-1; D may be TRBD2 (6 bases). The CDR3 is 19 amino acids. V was pared by 0 bases and J by 0 bases, with 18 bases between. Germline V CDR1 and CDR2: SEHNR, FQNEAQ (reference sequence). CDR3 DNA sequence: TGTGCCAGCAGCTTAGCCTTTTTAACTAGCAGAAGCTCCTACAATGAGCAGTTCTTC. Its translation is CASSLAFLTSRSSYNEQFF.

J is TRBJ2-3 and V is TRBV7-3; no firm D call. Trimming removed 2 bases from V and 2 bases from J, with 5 bases in between. This CDR3 spans 13 amino acids. Germline values: CDR1 SGHTA, CDR2 FQGTGA. For the CDR3, the DNA is TGTGCCAGCAGCTTATCCTACACAGATACGCAGTATTTT. Encoded protein: CASSLSYTDTQYF. Looking up the rest from reference TRBV7-3 and TRBJ2-3 gives the full variable domain: GAGVSQTPSNKVTEKGKYVELRCDPISGHTALYWYRQSLGQGPEFLIYFQGTGAADDSGLPNDRFFAVRPEGSVSTLKIQRTERGDSAVYLCASSLSYTDTQYFGPGTRLTVL.

The chain carries TRBV5-1 and TRBJ2-5; D gene ambiguous. Germline V gene lookup returns CDR1 SGHRS and CDR2 YFSETQ. The CDR3 is made up of 13 amino acids. V lost 0 bases, J lost 5 bases, and 8 bases lay in between. The CDR3 protein is CASSLDLRETQYF. CDR3 DNA: TGCGCCAGCAGCTTGGATTTAAGGGAGACCCAGTACTTC.

The table lists this clone with a count of one. V usage is TRBV29-1 and J usage is TRBJ2-1; 15 bases align to TRBD2. The V and J ends lost 7 bases and 7 bases, in that order; junction bases with no gene match: 8. Germline V lookup: CDR1 SQVTM, CDR2 ANQGSEA. The length of the CDR3 is 15 residues. CDR3 sequence reads: CSAGGTSGRYNEQFF. CDR3 nucleotide sequence: TGCAGCGCAGGGGGGACTAGCGGGAGGTATAATGAGCAGTTCTTC.

The chain uses TRBV7-3 and TRBJ1-2, with a tentative D call TRBD1 (6 bases). CDR3 length equals 16 residues. The V end lost 5 bases, the J end lost 8 bases, and 24 bases lay between the germline ends. Germline assignment: CDR1 SGHTA and CDR2 FQGTGA. This chain's CDR3 is CASSPEGTTDRQGYTF. The CDR3 DNA is TGTGCCAGCAGCCCCGAGGGAACCACAGACAGGCAGGGCTACACCTTC.

Notes on this clone: Sequence at one end of the junction differs from germline and may be a read error. The rearrangement uses TRBV29-1 and TRBJ1-1, with D tentatively TRBD1 (5 bases). The CDR3 is made up of 12 amino acids. Germline lookup yields CDR1 SQVTM and CDR2 ANQGSEA. The CDR3 loop reads CSVEWGNAEAFF. The CDR3 DNA reads as TGCAGCGTTGAATGGGGGAACGCTGAAGCTTTCTTT.

The V and J genes are TRBV18 and TRBJ1-1, with D maybe TRBD1 (5 bases). From germline, CDR1 is KGHSH and CDR2 LQKENI. The CDR3 has 13 amino acids. V dropped 4 bases and J dropped 2 bases, with 8 bases sitting between them. In DNA form, the CDR3 reads TGTGCCAGCTCACGGGGACCAAACACTGAAGCTTTCTTT. Its translation: CASSRGPNTEAFF.

The CDR3 is CASSRDRDNSYEQYF. CDR3 DNA sequence: TGCGCCAGCAGTCGCGACCGGGACAACTCGTACGAGCAGTACTTC. The rearrangement joins TRBV5-1 to TRBJ2-7, with a possible D match to TRBD1 (6 bases). With 5 bases removed from V and 4 bases from J, the gap between germline ends came to 19 bases. Germline V gene data show CDR1 as SGHRS and CDR2 as YFSETQ. The CDR3 is 15 residues long.

V is TRBV7-3 and J is TRBJ2-4, with TRBD2 identical over 7 bases. This CDR3 has 16 amino acids. J gave up 10 bases and V 5 bases, and 17 bases lay outside the gene matches. Germline V gives CDR1 SGHTA, CDR2 FQGTGA. The chain's CDR3 is CASSPFPSGSGGIQYF. The CDR3 coding sequence is TGTGCCAGCAGCCCCTTCCCTAGCGGTTCAGGAGGGATTCAGTACTTC. The variable domain in full, completed from reference TRBV7-3 and TRBJ2-4, reads GAGVSQTPSNKVTEKGKYVELRCDPISGHTALYWYRQSLGQGPEFLIYFQGTGAADDSGLPNDRFFAVRPEGSVSTLKIQRTERGDSAVYLCASSPFPSGSGGIQYFGAGTRLSVL.

The chain links TRBV30 to TRBJ2-5; weak D call: TRBD1 (5 bases). Trimming pared 0 bases from V and 7 bases from J, leaving 12 bases between. The CDR3 totals 13 residues. Germline V gives CDR1 GTSNPN, CDR2 SVGIG (reference sequence). CDR3 in amino acids: CAWSVNQGGTQYF. The CDR3 DNA reads as TGTGCCTGGAGTGTAAATCAGGGTGGGACCCAGTACTTC.

The chain carries TRBV11-1 and TRBJ2-1, with 7 bases identical to TRBD1. Germline CDR1 SGHAT, CDR2 FQDESV (reference sequence). V lost 3 bases to trimming and J lost 7 bases; unmatched junction nucleotides: 15. The CDR3 is made up of 17 amino acids. In DNA form, the CDR3 reads TGTGCCAGCAGCTTCGGAGTCAGGACAGGCGTTGGGAATGAGCAGTTCTTC. It encodes CASSFGVRTGVGNEQFF.

The chain has TRBV4-2 and TRBJ2-3, with TRBD2 matching over 10 bases. This CDR3 has 15 amino acids. CDR1 and CDR2 from the germline V gene are LGHNA and YNFKEQ. Trimming removed 4 bases from V and 3 bases from J; junction bases left unmatched: 4. Here the CDR3 reads CASSPGTSETDTQYF. CDR3 in DNA: TGTGCCAGCAGCCCCGGGACTAGCGAGACAGATACGCAGTATTTT.

In its sample, this clone was seen a few times. The V and J genes are TRBV11-3 and TRBJ2-5; D gene ambiguous. The CDR3 loop spans 13 amino acids. Per germline, CDR1 SGHNT and CDR2 YENEEA. V lost 3 bases and J lost 1, with 6 bases in between. CDR3 loop: CASSLTAQETQYF. In nucleotides, the CDR3 is TGTGCCAGCAGCTTGACGGCCCAAGAGACCCAGTACTTC. The full variable domain, completed using reference TRBV11-3 and TRBJ2-5, is EAGVVQSPRYKIIEKKQPVAFWCNPISGHNTLYWYLQNLGQGPELLIRYENEEAVDDSQLPKDRFSAERLKGVDSTLKIQPAELGDSAVYLCASSLTAQETQYFGPGTRLLVL.